What follows are 29 T cell receptor beta chains derived from one specimen sequenced in a study of OX40 agonist ivuxolimab in advanced cancers. Sequenced by immunoSEQ multiplex PCR; TCRdb stores in-frame clones only, minus some. The sample yields almost 65,000 clones, approximately 80% seen once. The sequencing used CD4+ or CD8+ T cells sorted from blood, collected in a trial of the OX40 agonist ivuxolimab. The receptors were gathered from an adult with an advanced solid tumor such as melanoma, head and neck, liver or kidney cancer.

The V call is TRBV6-5, the J call TRBJ2-5; perhaps TRBD1 as D (7 bases). Trimming pared 7 bases from V and 4 bases from J, leaving 13 bases between. Germline CDR1 MNHEY, CDR2 SVGAGI. This CDR3 is built from 13 residues. The CDR3 DNA reads TGTGCCAGCATCGGAGGGGGCGGAGAGACCCAGTACTTC. It specifies CASIGGGGETQYF.

The chain combines TRBV29-1 with TRBJ2-5; the D call may be TRBD1 or TRBD2 (5 bases each). This CDR3 is built from 12 residues. V was trimmed by 8 bases and J by 1 base, leaving 11 bases between them. Germline V gives CDR1 SQVTM, CDR2 ANQGSEA. As DNA, the CDR3 is TGCAGCATCCGGGACGGCCAAGAGACCCAGTACTTC. This codes for CSIRDGQETQYF.

This clone was detected only once. The chain links TRBV5-1 to TRBJ1-3; 8 bases map to TRBD1. The germline gives CDR1 SGHRS, CDR2 YFSETQ. V was pared by 0 bases and J by 0 bases, with 5 bases of the junction left unmatched. The CDR3 runs 17 residues. The CDR3 loop reads CASSLVGTGLSGNTIYF. The CDR3 DNA sequence: TGCGCCAGCAGCTTGGTAGGGACAGGCCTCTCTGGAAACACCATATATTTT.

J is TRBJ1-2 and V is TRBV5-1, with 7 nucleotides matching TRBD1. CDR1 and CDR2 from the germline V gene are SGHRS and YFSETQ. The V segment lost 0 bases and the J segment 7 bases; nucleotides outside the gene matches: 9. This CDR3 comprises 15 residues. CDR3 in amino acids: CASSLGTGDYSGYTF. The CDR3 bases are TGCGCCAGCAGCTTGGGAACAGGGGATTACTCTGGCTACACCTTC.

The chain carries TRBV20-1 and TRBJ2-5, with no clear D. The CDR3 is 10 amino acids. CDR1 DFQATT and CDR2 SNEGSKA come from the germline V gene (reference sequence). V was pared by 3 bases and J by 5 bases, with 4 bases between. The CDR3, as DNA: TGCAGTGCTAGTACGGAGACCCAGTACTTC. It codes for CSASTETQYF.

This clone was seen just once. CDR3 loop: CASSQRQGRSTNTGELFF. For the CDR3, the DNA is TGTGCCAGCAGCCAACGACAGGGGAGGTCAACGAACACCGGGGAGCTGTTTTTT. The chain combines TRBV14 with TRBJ2-2, with 8 bases aligning to TRBD1. Germline trimming cut 2 bases from V and 0 bases from J; bases unmatched to any gene: 8. The germline V gene has CDR1 SGHDN and CDR2 FVKESK. The CDR3 length is 18 residues.

This chain uses TRBV6-4 with TRBJ1-2; 8 positions agree with TRBD1. The germline V gene encodes CDR1 MRHNA and CDR2 SNTAGT. Unmatched junction bases numbered 5, after V lost 4 bases and J lost 4 bases. This CDR3 is built from 14 residues. The CDR3 DNA reads as TGTGCCAGCAGTGCCCAAACAGGGGGCTATGGCTACACCTTC. This encodes CASSAQTGGYGYTF.

V gene TRBV27 combines with J gene TRBJ2-1; possibly TRBD1 or TRBD2 for D (5 bases each). V lost 7 bases, J lost 7 bases, and 17 bases lay in between. Per germline, CDR1 MNHEY and CDR2 SMNVEV (reference sequence). The CDR3 loop spans 14 amino acids. CDR3 nucleotide sequence: TGTGCCAGCATCCTTCCCCTAGAGGGGAATGAGCAGTTCTTC. Translation: CASILPLEGNEQFF.

This clone was seen a few times. This chain links TRBV10-3 with TRBJ1-5; 7 bases line up with TRBD1. The germline CDR1 and CDR2 sequences are ENHRY and SYGVKD. CDR3 size: 15 residues. V lost 4 bases to trimming and J lost 6 bases; unmatched junction nucleotides: 9. The CDR3 sequence is CAISADRYSCQPQHF. Written as DNA, the CDR3 is TGTGCCATCAGTGCGGACAGGTATAGTTGTCAGCCCCAGCATTTT.

The chain is built from TRBV9 and TRBJ1-6, with D perhaps TRBD1 (6 bases). The CDR3 runs 17 residues. Between the trimmed V and J ends, which lost 2 bases and 0 bases, there was a span of 12 bases. Per the germline V gene, CDR1 is SGDLS and CDR2 is YYNGEE. CDR3 in DNA: TGTGCCAGCAGCGTGTCCGGACAGAGCTCCTATAATTCACCCCTCCACTTT. Translated, it gives CASSVSGQSSYNSPLHF.

The CDR3 region is CASRTGVNTEAFF. CDR3 DNA: TGCGCCAGTCGGACGGGAGTGAACACTGAAGCTTTCTTT. The chain has TRBV5-1 and TRBJ1-1; D not resolved. There are 13 residues in the CDR3. The V end was cut by 8 bases, the J end by 0 bases, with 11 bases between. Germline CDR1 SGHRS, CDR2 YFSETQ.

The CDR3, as DNA: TGCAGCGTTGATCGGGACACCACAGATACGCAGTATTTT. Protein product: CSVDRDTTDTQYF. The V gene is TRBV29-1, the J gene TRBJ2-3; maybe TRBD1 (6 bases). The CDR3 consists of 13 residues. Germline V gene sequence: CDR1 SQVTM, CDR2 ANQGSEA. V dropped 3 bases and J dropped 2 bases, with 9 bases sitting between them.

This chain links TRBV5-8 with TRBJ2-2, with 9 bases fitting TRBD2. The CDR3 sequence is 16 residues long. V gave up 2 bases and J gave up 6 bases; unmatched junction bases: 8. In germline, CDR1 is SGHTS, CDR2 YDEGEE. The CDR3 DNA is TGTGCCAGCAGCTTCCGAGCGGGAGGCCCGGCCGGGGAGCTGTTTTTT. This gives the protein CASSFRAGGPAGELFF.

The V call is TRBV6-1, the J call TRBJ1-2; D possibly corresponds to TRBD1 (5 bases). This CDR3 is built from 14 residues. CDR1 MNHNS and CDR2 SASEGT come from the germline V gene. Trimming took 2 bases from V and 7 from J, leaving 14 bases between them. CDR3 DNA sequence: TGTGCCAGCAGTGAACTCCAGGGAGAGTCTGGCTACACCTTC. It encodes CASSELQGESGYTF.

This clone occurred a few times. The chain combines TRBV10-3 with TRBJ2-3; no reliable D call. The CDR3 is 13 amino acids. CDR1 is ENHRY, CDR2 SYGVKD, per germline. V gave up 4 bases and J gave up 2 bases, with 7 bases separating them. This CDR3 reads CAISGASTDTQYF. For the CDR3, the DNA is TGTGCCATCAGTGGGGCCTCCACAGATACGCAGTATTTT.

CDR3 coding DNA: TGTGCCTGGAGTGTATCCATGCCACCCGGGGGGCCCCAGCATTTT. The encoded protein is CAWSVSMPPGGPQHF. The V call is TRBV30, the J call TRBJ1-5, with D perhaps matching TRBD1 (5 bases). Trimming left V 0 bases short and J 9 bases short, with 18 bases between. This CDR3 comprises 15 residues. Germline V CDR1 and CDR2: GTSNPN, SVGIG (reference sequence).

V and J are TRBV6-4 and TRBJ1-4; 8 positions agree with TRBD1. CDR1 MRHNA and CDR2 SNTAGT come from the germline V gene. V trimming: 6 bases; J trimming: 3 bases; junction bases outside the gene matches: 9. The CDR3 contains 16 residues. The CDR3 here is CASRRTGHLANEKLFF. The CDR3 DNA reads as TGTGCCAGCAGGAGGACAGGGCATTTGGCTAATGAAAAACTGTTTTTT.

The genes are TRBV6-4 and TRBJ2-3; 7 nucleotides match TRBD1. The CDR3 is 14 residues long. Trimming at V came to 0 bases and at J to 4 bases, leaving 1 base not matched to a gene. Germline loops: CDR1 MRHNA, CDR2 SNTAGT. In DNA, the CDR3 is TGTGCCAGCAGTGACTCAGGGGGCCCAGATACGCAGTATTTT. Amino acids: CASSDSGGPDTQYF.

V gene TRBV19 combines with J gene TRBJ2-1; D is tentatively TRBD1 or TRBD2 (5 bases each). The V gene lost 3 bases and the J gene lost 5 bases, with 17 bases spanning the gap. Germline V lookup: CDR1 LNHDA, CDR2 SQIVND (reference sequence). CDR3 length: 16 amino acids. The CDR3 reads CASSILLRGFNNEQFF. The CDR3, as DNA: TGTGCCAGTAGTATCCTTCTGAGGGGCTTCAACAATGAGCAGTTCTTC. Looking up the rest from reference TRBV19 and TRBJ2-1 gives the full variable domain: DGGITQSPKYLFRKEGQNVTLSCEQNLNHDAMYWYRQDPGQGLRLIYYSQIVNDFQKGDIAEGYSVSREKKESFPLTVTSAQKNPTAFYLCASSILLRGFNNEQFFGPGTRLTVL.

J is TRBJ2-2 and V is TRBV18; no definite D call. Trimming cost V 3 bases and J 8 bases, with 13 bases left between them. The CDR3 has 14 residues. The germline gives CDR1 KGHSH, CDR2 LQKENI. The CDR3 sequence: CASSPAGRSGELFF. The CDR3 DNA sequence: TGTGCCAGCTCACCGGCAGGAAGATCGGGGGAGCTGTTTTTT. Full variable domain (remainder filled in from reference TRBV18 and TRBJ2-2): NAGVMQNPRHLVRRRGQEARLRCSPMKGHSHVYWYRQLPEEGLKFMVYLQKENIIDESGMPKERFSAEFPKEGPSILRIQQVVRGDSAAYFCASSPAGRSGELFFGEGSRLTVL.

The genes are TRBV4-2 and TRBJ1-2; perhaps TRBD1 as D (5 bases). This CDR3 comprises 16 residues. V was pared by 1 base and J by 9 bases, with 21 bases between. The germline gives CDR1 LGHNA, CDR2 YNFKEQ. This CDR3 reads CASSQVKGDGDSSYTF. CDR3 sequence (DNA): TGTGCCAGCAGCCAAGTGAAAGGGGACGGGGATTCGAGCTACACCTTC.

The chain links TRBV30 to TRBJ2-7; 9 bases fit TRBD2. Germline lookup yields CDR1 GTSNPN and CDR2 SVGIG (reference sequence). The CDR3 length is 15 residues. The V and J ends lost 0 bases and 7 bases, in that order; junction bases with no gene match: 10. CDR3 in amino acids: CAWSVGSGGLGEQYF. CDR3 DNA: TGTGCCTGGAGTGTAGGTAGCGGGGGTTTGGGAGAGCAGTACTTC.

Remarks on this clone: This specimen includes other DNA sequences encoding the same CDR3. V usage is TRBV27 and J usage is TRBJ2-5; D may be TRBD2 (5 bases). CDR3 length: 12 amino acids. Germline CDR1 and CDR2: MNHEY and SMNVEV (reference sequence). Trimming cost V 9 bases and J 4 bases, with 12 bases left between them. CDR3 loop: CARDQGRETQYF. CDR3 nucleotides: TGTGCCAGAGATCAAGGGAGAGAGACCCAGTACTTC.

The chain couples TRBV6-6 to TRBJ1-1; the D gene is possibly TRBD1 (6 bases). This CDR3 has 15 residues. Germline CDR1 MNHNY, CDR2 SVGAGI (reference sequence). Trimming removed 4 bases at V and 3 bases at J, with 15 bases between. The CDR3 protein is CASSWAGGPDTEAFF. In DNA form, the CDR3 reads TGTGCCAGCAGTTGGGCGGGGGGGCCGGACACTGAAGCTTTCTTT.

The DNA of the CDR3 is TGTGCCAGCTCACCGAATAGACAGGGTCGTTCGGGAGGCTACACCTTC. Translated: CASSPNRQGRSGGYTF. V is TRBV18 and J is TRBJ1-2, with TRBD1 matching 7 bases. CDR3 size: 16 residues. The V and J ends lost 3 bases and 8 bases, in that order; junction bases with no gene match: 15. CDR1 and CDR2 from the germline V gene are KGHSH and LQKENI.

As to this clone: The same CDR3 can be traced to other DNA sequences in this sample. The chain has TRBV6-1 and TRBJ2-5, with D tentatively TRBD1 (5 bases). CDR1 is MNHNS, CDR2 SASEGT, per germline. V was cut by 3 bases and J by 5 bases, with 13 bases left in between. The CDR3 is made up of 14 amino acids. The CDR3 loop reads CASSDGGAGETQYF. The CDR3, as DNA: TGTGCCAGCAGTGATGGTGGGGCCGGGGAGACCCAGTACTTC.

This clone turned up a few times. The V call is TRBV6-6, the J call TRBJ1-2; 7 bases fit TRBD1. V was pared by 6 bases and J by 2 bases, with 3 bases of the junction left unmatched. The CDR3 contains 13 residues. Germline V gene data show CDR1 as MNHNY and CDR2 as SVGAGI (reference sequence). The CDR3 sequence is CASRRTGNYGYTF. The CDR3 coding sequence is TGTGCCAGCAGGCGGACAGGAAACTATGGCTACACCTTC.

This clone came up once. This chain joins TRBV6-5 and TRBJ2-3; 9 bases align to TRBD1. V gave up 2 bases and J gave up 8 bases; unmatched junction bases: 11. In germline, CDR1 is MNHEY, CDR2 SVGAGI. This CDR3 is built from 16 residues. The CDR3 protein is CASSYPGQGFEGTQYF. CDR3 sequence (DNA): TGTGCCAGCAGTTACCCGGGACAGGGTTTTGAGGGTACGCAGTATTTT.

The V and J genes are TRBV2 and TRBJ2-2; weak D call: TRBD2 (5 bases). Germline V gives CDR1 SNHLY, CDR2 FYNNEI. The CDR3 has 15 amino acids. V lost 5 bases and J 4 bases, leaving 14 bases between the germline ends. This CDR3 is CASSYRGAITGELFF. The DNA of the CDR3 is TGTGCCAGCAGTTATCGGGGAGCTATCACCGGGGAGCTGTTTTTT.